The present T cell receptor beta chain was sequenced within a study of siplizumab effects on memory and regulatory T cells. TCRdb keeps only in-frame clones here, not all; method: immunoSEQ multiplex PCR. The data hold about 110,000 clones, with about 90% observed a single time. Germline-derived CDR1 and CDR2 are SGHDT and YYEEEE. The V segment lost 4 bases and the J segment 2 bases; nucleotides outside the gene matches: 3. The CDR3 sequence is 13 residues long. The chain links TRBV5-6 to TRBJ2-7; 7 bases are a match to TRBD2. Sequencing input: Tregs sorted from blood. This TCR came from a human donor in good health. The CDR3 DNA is TGTGCCAGCAGCCCCGGACTAGCCTACGAGCAGTACTTC. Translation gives CASSPGLAYEQYF.